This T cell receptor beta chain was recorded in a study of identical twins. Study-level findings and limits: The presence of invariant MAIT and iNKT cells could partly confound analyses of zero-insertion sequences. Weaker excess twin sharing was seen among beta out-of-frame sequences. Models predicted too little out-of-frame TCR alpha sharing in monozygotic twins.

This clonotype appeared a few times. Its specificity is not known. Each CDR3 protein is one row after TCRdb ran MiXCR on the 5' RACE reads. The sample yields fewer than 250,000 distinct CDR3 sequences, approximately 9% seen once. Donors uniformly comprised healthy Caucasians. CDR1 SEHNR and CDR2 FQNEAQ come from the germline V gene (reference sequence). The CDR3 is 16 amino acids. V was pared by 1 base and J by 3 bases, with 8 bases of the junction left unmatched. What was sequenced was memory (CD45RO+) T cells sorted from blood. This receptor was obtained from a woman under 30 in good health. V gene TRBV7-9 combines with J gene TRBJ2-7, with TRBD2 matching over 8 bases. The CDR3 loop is CASSLGVAGLGYEQYF. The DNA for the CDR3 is TGTGCCAGCAGCTTAGGGGTAGCGGGGCTAGGCTACGAGCAGTACTTC.